This TCR beta chain stems from a study of T cells in localized non-small cell lung cancer. Study-wide results and limits: The study found T cell clonality highest in uninvolved adjacent lung, above tumor. Because researchers sequenced only one region of the tumor, heterogeneity is still possible. A denser population of T cells in blood accompanied longer overall survival.

Generated by immunoSEQ multiplex PCR, the TCRdb table keeps only in-frame clones and is missing some. The table lists 3,200 or so clones, about 24% of them singletons. A note on this clone: The antigen is unknown.

The CDR3 loop spans 15 amino acids. V gave up 5 bases and J gave up 4 bases; unmatched junction bases: 6. Germline CDR1 is SGHNT and CDR2 is YENEEA. The receptor comes from a man aged 35-75 years with stage I lung adenocarcinoma. The material sequenced was lung tumor tissue, taken before any cancer treatment. The chain combines TRBV11-3 with TRBJ2-1; 9 bases fit TRBD1. The CDR3 coding sequence is TGTGCCAGCAGCCGTGGGACAGGGAGTTACAATGAGCAGTTCTTC. As protein: CASSRGTGSYNEQFF.